Listed here is a single T cell receptor (beta chain). This CDR3 contains 15 residues. Germline V CDR1 and CDR2: MNHEY, SVGEGT. Losses at the gene ends were 4 bases for V and 3 bases for J; bases not matched to a gene: 5. The data were obtained in a study of blood T cell repertoires in COVID-19. Study details: Acute and convalescent COVID-19 specimens originated in the United States, Italy and Spain.

Participants' reported clinical history set cohort assignment. Per the authors' pipeline: Reference gene primer amplification yielded estimated nucleated cell counts. The assay was immunoSEQ multiplex PCR, and TCRdb's table has in-frame clones only and misses some. Clone size and the V and J calls come from that table; the DNA yielded D and trimming. The data show 220,000 or so clones, with 82% seen just once and about 3.7% held by the top ten. Sequencing was carried out using PBMCs or T cells enriched from blood (not recorded which). The chain links TRBV6-2 or TRBV6-3 to TRBJ1-1, with TRBD1 matching over 10 bases. The sequence was collected from a woman between 55 and 75 years old who had recovered from COVID-19. The CDR3 reads CASSSGDRGYTEAFF. The CDR3 nucleotides are TGTGCCAGCAGTTCCGGGGACAGGGGATACACTGAAGCTTTCTTT.